This T cell receptor (beta chain) is drawn from a study of shared clonotypes between healthy human individuals (TCRdb year 2020). At the level of the whole study: The cohort comprised two women and a few men aged 18 to 49 years. Blood TCR repertoires of roughly 5 healthy adults were deeply sequenced to estimate repertoire size and the extent of clonotype sharing between individuals. Different laboratories and diverse techniques were used to prepare libraries and sequence TCR repertoires, to increase sequencing depth and limit assay-specific biases. For each donor, three plates each were used for CD4 naive and CD4 memory, two plates were used for CD8 naive, and one plate was used for CD8 memory. Per donor, leukapheresis produced somewhere between about 0.8 and 9.5 billion PBMCs. Broad study findings and their caveats: When a few donors were compared, the shared fraction of clonotypes was around 5% for naive CD4, 3.5% for naive CD8, 2.3% for memory CD4, and roughly 0.43% for memory CD8. Because the study included a small number of donors, the genetic and exposure-history diversity represented was limited. Naive subsets generally had larger estimated clonotype richness than memory subsets did. Higher generation probabilities were observed for clonotypes shared by all four sorted-subset donors than for non-shared clonotypes. Based on pairwise subsampling, the degree of clonotype sharing among donors was expected to be affected by sequencing depth. Even with the large sequencing depth, rarefaction of the sorted-subset datasets indicated that sequencing was incomplete. Sampling was restricted to blood, and TCR repertoires in tissue are likely to differ from TCR repertoires in blood.

Using the deep immunoSEQ assay, multiplex PCR amplified TCR CDR3 regions from genomic DNA. Extracted genomic DNA from each cell subset was spread evenly across all wells of several immunoSEQ 96-well plates, with each plate serving as a replicate. Each replicate PCR for sorted subsets received 200 ng genomic DNA, equal to 28,000 or so T cell genomes. Purified libraries were measured with a Qubit 3.0 fluorometer, size-checked on a Bioanalyzer 2100, and measured again with the KAPA Library Quantification kit. Each immunoSEQ 96-well plate was sequenced on its own single-read 150-cycle Illumina NextSeq 550 flow cell. The paper's processing steps were these. Because the immunoSEQ output included only junctional sequences and no quality scores, the filtering could not be the same as the filtering used for full-length reads. To assign V/J genes and CDR3, sequences were annotated using PyIR, a Python wrapper for IgBLAST v1.9, with IMGT germline references. Any read was removed if the V/J assignment was weak (E-value above 1e-6), the CDR3 was missing, or the read contained stop codons, out-of-frame junctions, or ambiguous translated residues. V3J clonotypes were defined as sequences sharing an identical inferred V gene, J gene, and CDR3 amino acid sequence. To compute the percentage overlap between repertoires, the number of shared unique clonotypes was divided by the size of the smaller repertoire. Three approaches were used to assess repertoire richness: RTK rarefaction, the Chao1 estimator, and Recon v2.1 estimates of unobserved clonotypes. OLGA was used to compute generation probabilities for all TCRbeta clonotypes that the gDNA method yielded from a handful of donors. TCRdb limited this immuneACCESS table to in-frame rearrangements with V and J called. A share of clones is missing; checked studies link under half to unresolved V genes, and the rest is unexplained. The DNA gave D and trimming, while V, J and clone size come from that table. The sample contains about 110,000 clones, 68% of them found a single time. The top ten hold around 26% of the sample.

As encoded in the germline V gene, CDR1 is SGHAT while CDR2 is FQNNGV. From the cysteine up to the phenylalanine, the CDR3 has a length of 13 residues. The entry retains the CDR3 DNA only, 39 bases that are in frame from base 1. The junction carries 8 bases between V and J, which are trimmed by 2 bases and 4 bases respectively. The donors were healthy, HIV-negative adults with no recently reported acute infections or vaccinations. Every donor was a Caucasian adult living in Nashville, Tennessee, USA. CD8 memory samples combined magnetically selected CD45RO+ cells with CCR7-negative CD45RA+ effector memory (TemRA) cells. Blood was collected by leukapheresis, and PBMCs were isolated by Ficoll-Histopaque density gradient centrifugation and then cryopreserved in liquid nitrogen vapor phase. Purity and quantity of every magnetically sorted T cell population were checked by analytical flow cytometry. Genomic DNA was isolated from every sorted fraction and measured by UV absorbance on a Nanodrop 2000c.

Concerning this clone: Its antigen is unknown. No base quality information exists; no much larger clone differs at one position.

The TCR comes from a woman in her twenties or thirties in good health. Recombination connected TRBV11-2 to TRBJ1-2, and the D gene may be TRBD1, 6 bases matching. Sequencing was carried out using memory CD8+ T cells sorted from blood. Read against the paper, the sample's cell subset or site label means: CD45RO+ cells pooled with CCR7-negative TemRA cells. The CDR3 loop reads CASSLRGAYGYTF. In nucleotides, the sequence is TGTGCCAGCAGCTTACGGGGGGCCTATGGCTACACCTTC.